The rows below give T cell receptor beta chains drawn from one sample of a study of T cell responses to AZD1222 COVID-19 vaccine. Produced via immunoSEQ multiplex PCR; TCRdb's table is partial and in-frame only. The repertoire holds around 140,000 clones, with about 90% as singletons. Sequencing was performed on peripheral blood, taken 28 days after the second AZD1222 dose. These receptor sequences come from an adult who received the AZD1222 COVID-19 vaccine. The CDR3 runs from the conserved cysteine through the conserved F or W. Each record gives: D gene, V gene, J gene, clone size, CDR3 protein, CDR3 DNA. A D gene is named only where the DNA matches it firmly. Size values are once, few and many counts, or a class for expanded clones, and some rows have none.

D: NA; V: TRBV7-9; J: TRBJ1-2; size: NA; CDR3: CASSLNPVGPTNYGYTF; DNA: TGTGCCAGCAGCTTAAACCCCGTAGGGCCCACTAACTATGGCTACACCTTC
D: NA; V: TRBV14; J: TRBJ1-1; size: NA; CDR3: CASSQYIVSTEAFF; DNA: TGTGCCAGCAGCCAATACATAGTCTCCACTGAAGCTTTCTTT
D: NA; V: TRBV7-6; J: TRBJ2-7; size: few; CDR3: CASSSRDTGKYEQYF; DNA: TGTGCCAGCAGCTCCCGGGACACGGGAAAATACGAGCAGTACTTC
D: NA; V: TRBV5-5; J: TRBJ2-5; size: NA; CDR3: CASSLARINQETQYF; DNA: TGTGCCAGCAGCTTGGCCAGGATTAACCAAGAGACCCAGTACTTC
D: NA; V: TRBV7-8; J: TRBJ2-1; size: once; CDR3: CASSLVGGGTLGVYNEQFF; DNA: TGTGCCAGCAGCTTAGTCGGCGGGGGCACCCTGGGCGTATACAATGAGCAGTTCTTC
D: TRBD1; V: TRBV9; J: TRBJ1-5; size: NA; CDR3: CASSVPGGQGVCQPQHF; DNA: TGTGCCAGCAGCGTCCCCGGCGGACAGGGGGTTTGCCAGCCCCAGCATTTT
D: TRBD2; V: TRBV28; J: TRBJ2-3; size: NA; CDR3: CASRGTSGGLGDTQYF; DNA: TGTGCCAGCAGAGGGACTAGCGGGGGGCTCGGAGATACGCAGTATTTT
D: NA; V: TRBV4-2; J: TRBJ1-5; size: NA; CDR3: CASSQDLGESNQPQHF; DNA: TGTGCCAGCAGCCAAGATCTAGGGGAAAGCAATCAGCCCCAGCATTTT
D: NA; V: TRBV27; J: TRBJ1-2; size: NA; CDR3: CASSLSRGSPAIYGYTF; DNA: TGTGCCAGCAGTTTATCGAGGGGCAGCCCCGCTATCTATGGCTACACCTTC
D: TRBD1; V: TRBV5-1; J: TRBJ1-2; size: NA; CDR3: CASSPGTGPDRTF; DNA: TGCGCCAGCAGCCCCGGGACAGGGCCAGATCGCACCTTC
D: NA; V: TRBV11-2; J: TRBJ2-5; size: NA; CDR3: CASSLGLHGQQETQYF; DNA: TGTGCCAGCAGCTTAGGTTTGCATGGACAGCAAGAGACCCAGTACTTC
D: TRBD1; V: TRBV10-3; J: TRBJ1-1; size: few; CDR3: CAISDGTGSTEAFF; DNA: TGTGCCATCTCAGATGGGACAGGGAGCACTGAAGCTTTCTTT
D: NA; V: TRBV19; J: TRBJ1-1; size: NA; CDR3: CASSSGPRNTEAFF; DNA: TGTGCCAGTAGTAGCGGACCGCGGAACACTGAAGCTTTCTTT
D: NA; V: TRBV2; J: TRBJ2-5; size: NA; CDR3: CASSEVGGRETQYF; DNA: TGTGCCAGCAGTGAAGTTGGGGGGCGAGAGACCCAGTACTTC
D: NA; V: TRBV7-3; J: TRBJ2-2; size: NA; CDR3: CASSPLLGRESHTGELFF; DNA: TGTGCCAGCAGCCCACTATTGGGCAGGGAGTCCCACACCGGGGAGCTGTTTTTT
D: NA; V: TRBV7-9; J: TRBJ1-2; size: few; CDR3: CASSIGWARGYTF; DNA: TGTGCCAGCAGCATAGGGTGGGCGCGAGGCTACACCTTC
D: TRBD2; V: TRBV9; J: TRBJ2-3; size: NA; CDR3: CASSPEASGTSTDTQYF; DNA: TGTGCCAGCAGCCCTGAGGCTAGCGGGACTAGCACAGATACGCAGTATTTT
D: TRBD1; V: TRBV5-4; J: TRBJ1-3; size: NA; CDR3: CASSPGQGGSGNTIYF; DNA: TGTGCCAGCAGCCCGGGACAGGGGGGCTCTGGAAACACCATATATTTT
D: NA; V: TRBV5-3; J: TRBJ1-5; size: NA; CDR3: CARSWTLGCNQPQHF; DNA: TGTGCCAGAAGCTGGACCTTGGGGTGCAATCAGCCCCAGCATTTT
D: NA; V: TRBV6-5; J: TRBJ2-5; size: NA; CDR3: CASSYSSPEETQYF; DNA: TGTGCCAGCAGTTACTCGAGCCCAGAAGAGACCCAGTACTTC
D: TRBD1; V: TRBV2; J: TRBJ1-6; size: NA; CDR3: CASRSTGVNSPLHF; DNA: TGTGCCAGCAGAAGCACAGGGGTGAATTCACCCCTCCACTTT
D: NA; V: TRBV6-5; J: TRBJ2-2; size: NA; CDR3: CASSSGDRNTGELFF; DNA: TGTGCCAGCAGTAGCGGGGACAGAAACACCGGGGAGCTGTTTTTT
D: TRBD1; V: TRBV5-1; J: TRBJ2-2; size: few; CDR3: CASTAGGADTGELFF; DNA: TGCGCCAGCACCGCAGGGGGCGCGGACACCGGGGAGCTGTTTTTT
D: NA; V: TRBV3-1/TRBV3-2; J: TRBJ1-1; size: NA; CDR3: CASSQGALLNTEAFF; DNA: TGTGCCAGCAGCCAAGGAGCTCTTTTGAACACTGAAGCTTTCTTT
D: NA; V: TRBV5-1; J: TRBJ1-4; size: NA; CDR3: CASSLAGVTNEKLFF; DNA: TGCGCCAGCAGCTTGGCAGGGGTAACTAATGAAAAACTGTTTTTT
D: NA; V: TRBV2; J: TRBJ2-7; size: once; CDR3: CASSPDYTYEQYF; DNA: TGTGCCAGCAGTCCCGACTACACCTACGAGCAGTACTTC
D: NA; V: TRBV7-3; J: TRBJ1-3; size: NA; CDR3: CASSLTASGNTIYF; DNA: TGTGCCAGCAGCTTGACAGCCTCTGGAAACACCATATATTTT
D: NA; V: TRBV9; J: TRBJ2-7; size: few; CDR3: CASSVEGDYEQYF; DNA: TGTGCCAGCAGCGTAGAGGGGGACTACGAGCAGTACTTC
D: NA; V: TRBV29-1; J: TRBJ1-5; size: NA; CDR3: CSVQEQARQPQHF; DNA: TGCAGCGTTCAAGAACAGGCCAGACAGCCCCAGCATTTT
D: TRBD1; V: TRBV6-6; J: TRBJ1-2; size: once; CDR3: CASSPQGDYGGYTF; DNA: TGTGCCAGCAGTCCACAGGGGGATTATGGTGGCTACACCTTC
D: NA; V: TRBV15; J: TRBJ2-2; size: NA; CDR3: CATSRDGQAATGELFF; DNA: TGTGCCACCAGCAGAGATGGGCAGGCCGCCACCGGGGAGCTGTTTTTT
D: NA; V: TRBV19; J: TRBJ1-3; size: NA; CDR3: CASSTEPGNTIYF; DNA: TGTGCCAGTAGCACGGAACCTGGAAACACCATATATTTT